The source of this T cell receptor (beta chain) is a study of T cell changes during pregnancy in multiple sclerosis (dated by TCRdb to the late 2010s). About the full investigation: The study examined how the T cell repertoire changed over the course of pregnancy in women with multiple sclerosis.

The library was generated by the immunoSEQ multiplex PCR assay. Imported from immuneACCESS, the table was reduced by TCRdb to in-frame sequences with V and J called. These copies leave out some clones; in studies compared against another copy, an unresolved V gene accounts for under half, and the cause of the remainder is not known. The sample data list some 57,000 clones, and around 90% of these were observed just once. Of the sample, 0.89% is held by the ten largest clones. The germline V gene (reference sequence) sets CDR1 to SEHNR and CDR2 to FQNEAQ. Inclusive of the bounding cysteine and phenylalanine, the CDR3 is 15 residues long. The retained sequence is limited to the CDR3, 45 bases, with the frame set at the first base. After removal of 5 bases from V and 4 bases from J, the junction retains 9 bases not matched to a gene. To note about this clone: Its recognized antigen is unknown. No base-level quality is on record; no much larger clone is a single base apart.

The sample in question was peripheral blood, obtained in the first trimester of pregnancy. Recombination connected TRBV7-9 to TRBJ1-1, with 8 bases matching TRBD1. The sequence was obtained from a female donor in good health, enrolled as a control in a pregnancy study. This receptor has the CDR3 CASSEVSTGGTEAFF. Read as DNA, the sequence is TGTGCCAGCAGCGAAGTGTCAACAGGGGGCACTGAAGCTTTCTTT.